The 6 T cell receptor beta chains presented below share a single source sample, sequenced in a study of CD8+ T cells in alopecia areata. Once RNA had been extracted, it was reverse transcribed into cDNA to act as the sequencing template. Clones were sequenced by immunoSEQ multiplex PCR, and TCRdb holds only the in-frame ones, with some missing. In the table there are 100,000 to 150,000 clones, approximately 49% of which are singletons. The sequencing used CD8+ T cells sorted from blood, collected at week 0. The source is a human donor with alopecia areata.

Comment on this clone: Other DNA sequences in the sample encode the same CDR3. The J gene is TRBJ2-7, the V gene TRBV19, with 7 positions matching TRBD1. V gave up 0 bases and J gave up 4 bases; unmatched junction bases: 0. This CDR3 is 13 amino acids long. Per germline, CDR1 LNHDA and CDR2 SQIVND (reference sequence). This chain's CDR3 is CASSIDRGYEQYF. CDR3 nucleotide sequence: TGTGCCAGTAGTATAGACAGGGGGTACGAGCAGTACTTC.

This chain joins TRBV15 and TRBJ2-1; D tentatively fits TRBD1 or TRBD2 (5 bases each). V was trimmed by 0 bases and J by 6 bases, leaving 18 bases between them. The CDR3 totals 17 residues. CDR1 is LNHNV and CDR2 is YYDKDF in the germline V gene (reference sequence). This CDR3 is CATSREVGTETFNEQFF. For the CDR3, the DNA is TGTGCCACCAGCAGAGAGGTCGGGACGGAGACCTTCAATGAGCAGTTCTTC.

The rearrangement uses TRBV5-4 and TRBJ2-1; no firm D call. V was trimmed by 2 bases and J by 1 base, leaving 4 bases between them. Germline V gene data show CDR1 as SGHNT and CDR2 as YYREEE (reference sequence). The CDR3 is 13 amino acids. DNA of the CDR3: TGTGCCAGCAGCTTCGGTTCCTACAATGAGCAGTTCTTC. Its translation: CASSFGSYNEQFF.

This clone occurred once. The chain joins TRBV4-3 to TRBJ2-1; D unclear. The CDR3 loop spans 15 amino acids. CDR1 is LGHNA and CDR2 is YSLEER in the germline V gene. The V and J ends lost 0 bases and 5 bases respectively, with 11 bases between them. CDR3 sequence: CASSQDGIINNEQFF. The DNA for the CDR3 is TGCGCCAGCAGCCAAGATGGAATAATTAACAATGAGCAGTTCTTC.

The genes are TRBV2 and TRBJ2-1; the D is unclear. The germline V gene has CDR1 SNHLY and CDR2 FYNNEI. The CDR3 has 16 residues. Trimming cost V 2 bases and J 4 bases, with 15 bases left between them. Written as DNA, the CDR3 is TGTGCCAGCAGTGAAAATGCAGCCTCCACATACAATGAGCAGTTCTTC. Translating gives CASSENAASTYNEQFF.

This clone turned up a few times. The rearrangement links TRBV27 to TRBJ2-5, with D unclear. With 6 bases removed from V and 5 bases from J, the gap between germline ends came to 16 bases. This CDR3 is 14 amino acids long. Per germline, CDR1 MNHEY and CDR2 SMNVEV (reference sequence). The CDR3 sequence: CASSLAYSAETQYF. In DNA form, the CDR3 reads TGTGCCAGCAGCCTGGCCTACTCGGCCGAGACCCAGTACTTC.